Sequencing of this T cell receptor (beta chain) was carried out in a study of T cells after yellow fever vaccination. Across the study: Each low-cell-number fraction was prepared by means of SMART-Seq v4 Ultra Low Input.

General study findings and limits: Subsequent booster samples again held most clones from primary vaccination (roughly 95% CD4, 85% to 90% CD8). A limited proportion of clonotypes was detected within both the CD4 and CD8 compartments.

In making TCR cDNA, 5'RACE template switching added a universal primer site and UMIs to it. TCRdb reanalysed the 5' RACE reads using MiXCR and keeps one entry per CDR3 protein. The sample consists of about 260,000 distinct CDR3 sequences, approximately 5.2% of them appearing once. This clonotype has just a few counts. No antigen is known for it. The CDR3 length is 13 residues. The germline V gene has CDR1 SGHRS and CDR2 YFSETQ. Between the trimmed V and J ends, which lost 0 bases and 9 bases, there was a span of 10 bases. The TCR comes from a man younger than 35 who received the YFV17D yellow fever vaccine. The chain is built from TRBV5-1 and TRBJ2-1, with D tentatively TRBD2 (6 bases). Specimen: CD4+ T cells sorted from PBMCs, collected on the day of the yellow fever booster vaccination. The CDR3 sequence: CASSLAPGGEQFF. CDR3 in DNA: TGCGCCAGCAGCTTGGCCCCCGGGGGTGAGCAGTTCTTC.